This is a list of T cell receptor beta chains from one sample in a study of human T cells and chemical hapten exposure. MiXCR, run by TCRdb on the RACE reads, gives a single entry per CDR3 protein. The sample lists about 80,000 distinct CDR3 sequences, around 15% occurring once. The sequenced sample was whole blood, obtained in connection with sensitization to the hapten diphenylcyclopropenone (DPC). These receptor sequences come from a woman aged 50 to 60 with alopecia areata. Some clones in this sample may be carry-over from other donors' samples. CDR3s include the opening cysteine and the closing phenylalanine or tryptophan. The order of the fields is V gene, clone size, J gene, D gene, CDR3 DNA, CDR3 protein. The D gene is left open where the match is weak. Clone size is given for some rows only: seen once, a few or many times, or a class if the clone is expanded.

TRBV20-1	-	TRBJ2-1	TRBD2	TGCAGTGCTAGGGGAGGTAGCGGGAGGGCCTACAATGAGCAGTTCTTC	CSARGGSGRAYNEQFF
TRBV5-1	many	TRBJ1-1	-	TGCGCCAGCAGCTTTGGGACCGGAGTTAGGGAGAACACTGAAGCTTTCTTT	CASSFGTGVRENTEAFF
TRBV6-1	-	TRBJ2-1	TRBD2	TGTGCCAGCACCCCGACTAGCGGGTACTACAATGAGCAGTTCTTC	CASTPTSGYYNEQFF
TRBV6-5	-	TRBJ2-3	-	TGTGCCAGCAGTTACTCGAAGGGGAAGGATACGCAGTATTTT	CASSYSKGKDTQYF
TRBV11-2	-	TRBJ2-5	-	TGTGCCAGCAGCTTAGTGGTGGGATACGGGGAGACCCAGTACTTC	CASSLVVGYGETQYF
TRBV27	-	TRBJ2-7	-	TGTGCCAGCAGTTTGAACAGAGACTACGAGCAGTACTTC	CASSLNRDYEQYF
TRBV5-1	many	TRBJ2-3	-	TGCGCCAGCAGCCCGAGCACAGATACGCAGTATTTT	CASSPSTDTQYF
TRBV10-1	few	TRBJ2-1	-	TGCGCCAGCAGTGAGTCCGGCCACAATGAGCAGTTCTTC	CASSESGHNEQFF
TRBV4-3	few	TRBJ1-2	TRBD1	TGCGCCAGCAGCCAGGCGTCCGGGACAGGCGGAAAAAACTATGGCTACACCTTC	CASSQASGTGGKNYGYTF
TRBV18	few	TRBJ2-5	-	TGTGCCAGCTCACAAGGGTTGGGAGAGACCCAGTACTTC	CASSQGLGETQYF
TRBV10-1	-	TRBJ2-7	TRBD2	TGCGCCAGCAGTTGGACTAGCGGGAGCTACGAGCAGTACTTC	CASSWTSGSYEQYF
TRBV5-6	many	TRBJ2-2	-	TGTGCCAGCAGCTTGGTAGGGGAATATTACACCGGGGAGCTGTTTTTT	CASSLVGEYYTGELFF
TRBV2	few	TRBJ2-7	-	TGTGCCAGCAGTGTTGGAGACTTGTGGCAGTACTTC	CASSVGDLWQYF
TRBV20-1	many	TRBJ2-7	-	TGCAGTGCTAGCCCTGCGGGGATCTCCTACGAGCAGTACTTC	CSASPAGISYEQYF
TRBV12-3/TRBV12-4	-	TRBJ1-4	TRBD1	TGTGCCAGCAGTTTAGGTCAGGGGGATGAAAAACTGTTTTTT	CASSLGQGDEKLFF
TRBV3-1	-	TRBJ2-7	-	TGTGCCAGCAGCCAAGGACCGGGACATTTCTACGAGCAGTACTTC	CASSQGPGHFYEQYF
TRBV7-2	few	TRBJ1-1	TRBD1	TGTGCCAGCAGCACCACCGCAGGGGGCCTCACTGAAGCTTTCTTT	CASSTTAGGLTEAFF
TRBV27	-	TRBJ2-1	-	TGTGCCAGCAGCCGCGGGACTTATGAGCAGTTCTTC	CASSRGTYEQFF
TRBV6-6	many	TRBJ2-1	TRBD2	TGTGCCAGCAGTGGGCATGCGGGAGGCCAAGGGGAGCAGTTCTTC	CASSGHAGGQGEQFF
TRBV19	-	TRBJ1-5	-	TGTGCCAGTAGTATCCCCCACAGACTCAATCAGCCCCAGCATTTT	CASSIPHRLNQPQHF
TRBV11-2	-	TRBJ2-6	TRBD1	TGTGCCAGCAGGGCCTACAGGGGTGCCTCGCTGGGAGCCAACGTCCTGACTTTC	CASRAYRGASLGANVLTF
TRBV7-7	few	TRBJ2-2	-	TGTGCCAGCAGCCGGCAGCCCGCGAACACCGGGGAGCTGTTTTTT	CASSRQPANTGELFF
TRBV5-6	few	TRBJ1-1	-	TGTGCCAGCAGCTCCCTAGGGGTACGTTTGATGAACACTGAAGCTTTCTTT	CASSSLGVRLMNTEAFF
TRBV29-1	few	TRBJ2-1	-	TGCAGCGTCGACGGGGGTCCCTCCTACAATGAGCAGTTCTTC	CSVDGGPSYNEQFF
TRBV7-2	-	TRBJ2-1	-	TGTGCCAGCAGCACACAGGGCTACAATGAGCAGTTCTTC	CASSTQGYNEQFF
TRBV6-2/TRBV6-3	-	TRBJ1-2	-	TGTGCCAGCAGCCGTGACGGATATGGCTACACCTTC	CASSRDGYGYTF
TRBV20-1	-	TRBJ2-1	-	TGCAGTGCTAGTAGGAGTGGCGCCTACAATGAGCAGTTCTTC	CSASRSGAYNEQFF
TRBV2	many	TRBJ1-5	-	TGTGCCAGCAGTGAATGGTCTCGCAATCAGCCCCAGCATTTT	CASSEWSRNQPQHF
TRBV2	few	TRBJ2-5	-	TGTGCCAGCAGTATGGACGGCGGGGAGACCCAGTACTTC	CASSMDGGETQYF
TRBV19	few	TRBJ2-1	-	TGTGCCAGTAGTGTCCTCCGGGACTCGTTATACAATGAGCAGTTCTTC	CASSVLRDSLYNEQFF
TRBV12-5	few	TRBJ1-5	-	TGTGCTAGTGGTTTGGTAGTCAGGGAAGGAGTTCAGCCCCAGCATTTT	CASGLVVREGVQPQHF
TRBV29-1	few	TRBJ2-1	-	TGCAGCGCCGACAGAACGTCCTACAATGAGCAGTTCTTC	CSADRTSYNEQFF
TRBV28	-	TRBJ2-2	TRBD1	TGTGCCAGCAGTACCAGTTCCGGGACAGTGACCGGGGAGCTGTTTTTT	CASSTSSGTVTGELFF
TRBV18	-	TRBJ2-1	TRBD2	TGTGCCAGCTCACTTCCAGCGGGACCCAATGAGCAGTTCTTC	CASSLPAGPNEQFF
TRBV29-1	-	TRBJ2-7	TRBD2	TGCAGCGGAGAGGACGGGAGGGACGAGCAGTACTTC	CSGEDGRDEQYF
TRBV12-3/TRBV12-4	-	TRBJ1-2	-	TGTGCCAGCAGTTTATCCGAAGCTAACTATGGCTACACCTTC	CASSLSEANYGYTF
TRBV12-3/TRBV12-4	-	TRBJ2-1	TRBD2	TGTGCCAGCAGTTCCCCTAGCGGGAGCTTCGGAGAGCAGTTCTTC	CASSSPSGSFGEQFF
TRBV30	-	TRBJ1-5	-	TGCGGGGCAGGGGAAAATAGCAATCAGCCCCAGCATTTT	CGAGENSNQPQHF
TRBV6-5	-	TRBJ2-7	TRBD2	TGTGCCAGCAGAGATAGCGGGAGGACCTCCTACGAGCAGTACTTC	CASRDSGRTSYEQYF
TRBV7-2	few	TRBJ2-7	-	TGTGCCAGCAGCCTCCAAGGGACCGAGCAGTACTTC	CASSLQGTEQYF
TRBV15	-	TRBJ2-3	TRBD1	TGTGCCACGGGACAGAACACAGATACGCAGTATTTT	CATGQNTDTQYF
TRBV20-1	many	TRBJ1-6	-	TGCAGTGCCCGCGCCCCGGGGGGGGACAATTCACCCCTCCACTTT	CSARAPGGDNSPLHF
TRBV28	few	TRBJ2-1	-	TGTGCCAGCATCCCGAGAGGGTACTACAATGAGCAGTTCTTC	CASIPRGYYNEQFF
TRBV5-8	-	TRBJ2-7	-	TGTGCCAGCAGCTTGTGGGCGGCCAGCCTGGGCGAGCAGTACTTC	CASSLWAASLGEQYF
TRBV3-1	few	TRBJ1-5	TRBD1	TGTGCCAGCAGCCAAGGGGGACAGGGAAGGAACAATCAGCCCCAGCATTTT	CASSQGGQGRNNQPQHF
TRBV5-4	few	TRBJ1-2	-	TGTGCCAGCACCGACCAGGGCTACCTTGGCTACACCTTC	CASTDQGYLGYTF
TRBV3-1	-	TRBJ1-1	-	TGTGCCAGCAGCTCGTGGGGGGAGAAGAACACTGAAGCTTTCTTT	CASSSWGEKNTEAFF
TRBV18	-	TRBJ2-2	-	TGTGCCAGCTCACTCGGCAGGACGAACACCGGGGAGCTGTTTTTT	CASSLGRTNTGELFF
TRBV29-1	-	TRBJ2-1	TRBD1	TGCAGCGTCTATACAGGGGGTGAGCAGTTCTTC	CSVYTGGEQFF
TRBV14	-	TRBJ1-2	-	TGTGCCAGCAGCCAAGGCGGACCTTCGGCGTACTATGGCTACACCTTC	CASSQGGPSAYYGYTF